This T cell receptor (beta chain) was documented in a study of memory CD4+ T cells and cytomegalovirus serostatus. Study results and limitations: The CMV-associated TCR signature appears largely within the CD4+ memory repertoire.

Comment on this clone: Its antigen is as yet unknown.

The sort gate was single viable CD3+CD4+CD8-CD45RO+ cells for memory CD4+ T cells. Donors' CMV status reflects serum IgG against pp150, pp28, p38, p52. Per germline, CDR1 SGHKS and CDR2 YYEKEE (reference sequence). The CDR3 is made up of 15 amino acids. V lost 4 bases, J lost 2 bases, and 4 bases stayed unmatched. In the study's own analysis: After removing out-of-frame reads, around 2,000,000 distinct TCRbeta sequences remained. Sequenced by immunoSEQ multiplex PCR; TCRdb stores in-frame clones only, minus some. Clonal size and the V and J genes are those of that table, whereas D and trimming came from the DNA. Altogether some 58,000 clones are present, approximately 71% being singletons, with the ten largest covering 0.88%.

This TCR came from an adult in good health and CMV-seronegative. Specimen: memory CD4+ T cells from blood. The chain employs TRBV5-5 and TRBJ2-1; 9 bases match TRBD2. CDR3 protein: CASSLKREAYNEQFF. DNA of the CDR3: TGTGCCAGCAGCCTTAAGCGGGAGGCCTACAATGAGCAGTTCTTC.